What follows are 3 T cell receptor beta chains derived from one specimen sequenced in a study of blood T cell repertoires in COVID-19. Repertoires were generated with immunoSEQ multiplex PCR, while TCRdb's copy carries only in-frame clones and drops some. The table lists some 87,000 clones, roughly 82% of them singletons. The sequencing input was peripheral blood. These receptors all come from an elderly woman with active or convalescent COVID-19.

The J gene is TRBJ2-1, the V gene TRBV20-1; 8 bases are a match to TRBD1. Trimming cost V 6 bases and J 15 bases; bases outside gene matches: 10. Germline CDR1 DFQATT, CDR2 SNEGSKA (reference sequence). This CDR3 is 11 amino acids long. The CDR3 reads CSATTQGALFF. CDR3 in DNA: TGCAGTGCGACAACCCAGGGGGCCCTGTTCTTC.

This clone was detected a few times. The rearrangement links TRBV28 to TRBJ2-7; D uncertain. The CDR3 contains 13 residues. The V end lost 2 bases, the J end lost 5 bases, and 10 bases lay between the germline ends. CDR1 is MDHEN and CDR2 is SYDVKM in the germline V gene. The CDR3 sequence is CASSLRLANEQYF. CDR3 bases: TGTGCCAGCAGTTTACGGTTAGCCAACGAGCAGTACTTC.

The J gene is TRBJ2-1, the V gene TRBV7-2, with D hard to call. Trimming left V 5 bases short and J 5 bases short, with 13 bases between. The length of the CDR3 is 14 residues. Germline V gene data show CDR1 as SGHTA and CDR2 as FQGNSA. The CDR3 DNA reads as TGTGCCAGCAGCACGGTGGCTAGTGACAATGAGCAGTTCTTC. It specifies CASSTVASDNEQFF.